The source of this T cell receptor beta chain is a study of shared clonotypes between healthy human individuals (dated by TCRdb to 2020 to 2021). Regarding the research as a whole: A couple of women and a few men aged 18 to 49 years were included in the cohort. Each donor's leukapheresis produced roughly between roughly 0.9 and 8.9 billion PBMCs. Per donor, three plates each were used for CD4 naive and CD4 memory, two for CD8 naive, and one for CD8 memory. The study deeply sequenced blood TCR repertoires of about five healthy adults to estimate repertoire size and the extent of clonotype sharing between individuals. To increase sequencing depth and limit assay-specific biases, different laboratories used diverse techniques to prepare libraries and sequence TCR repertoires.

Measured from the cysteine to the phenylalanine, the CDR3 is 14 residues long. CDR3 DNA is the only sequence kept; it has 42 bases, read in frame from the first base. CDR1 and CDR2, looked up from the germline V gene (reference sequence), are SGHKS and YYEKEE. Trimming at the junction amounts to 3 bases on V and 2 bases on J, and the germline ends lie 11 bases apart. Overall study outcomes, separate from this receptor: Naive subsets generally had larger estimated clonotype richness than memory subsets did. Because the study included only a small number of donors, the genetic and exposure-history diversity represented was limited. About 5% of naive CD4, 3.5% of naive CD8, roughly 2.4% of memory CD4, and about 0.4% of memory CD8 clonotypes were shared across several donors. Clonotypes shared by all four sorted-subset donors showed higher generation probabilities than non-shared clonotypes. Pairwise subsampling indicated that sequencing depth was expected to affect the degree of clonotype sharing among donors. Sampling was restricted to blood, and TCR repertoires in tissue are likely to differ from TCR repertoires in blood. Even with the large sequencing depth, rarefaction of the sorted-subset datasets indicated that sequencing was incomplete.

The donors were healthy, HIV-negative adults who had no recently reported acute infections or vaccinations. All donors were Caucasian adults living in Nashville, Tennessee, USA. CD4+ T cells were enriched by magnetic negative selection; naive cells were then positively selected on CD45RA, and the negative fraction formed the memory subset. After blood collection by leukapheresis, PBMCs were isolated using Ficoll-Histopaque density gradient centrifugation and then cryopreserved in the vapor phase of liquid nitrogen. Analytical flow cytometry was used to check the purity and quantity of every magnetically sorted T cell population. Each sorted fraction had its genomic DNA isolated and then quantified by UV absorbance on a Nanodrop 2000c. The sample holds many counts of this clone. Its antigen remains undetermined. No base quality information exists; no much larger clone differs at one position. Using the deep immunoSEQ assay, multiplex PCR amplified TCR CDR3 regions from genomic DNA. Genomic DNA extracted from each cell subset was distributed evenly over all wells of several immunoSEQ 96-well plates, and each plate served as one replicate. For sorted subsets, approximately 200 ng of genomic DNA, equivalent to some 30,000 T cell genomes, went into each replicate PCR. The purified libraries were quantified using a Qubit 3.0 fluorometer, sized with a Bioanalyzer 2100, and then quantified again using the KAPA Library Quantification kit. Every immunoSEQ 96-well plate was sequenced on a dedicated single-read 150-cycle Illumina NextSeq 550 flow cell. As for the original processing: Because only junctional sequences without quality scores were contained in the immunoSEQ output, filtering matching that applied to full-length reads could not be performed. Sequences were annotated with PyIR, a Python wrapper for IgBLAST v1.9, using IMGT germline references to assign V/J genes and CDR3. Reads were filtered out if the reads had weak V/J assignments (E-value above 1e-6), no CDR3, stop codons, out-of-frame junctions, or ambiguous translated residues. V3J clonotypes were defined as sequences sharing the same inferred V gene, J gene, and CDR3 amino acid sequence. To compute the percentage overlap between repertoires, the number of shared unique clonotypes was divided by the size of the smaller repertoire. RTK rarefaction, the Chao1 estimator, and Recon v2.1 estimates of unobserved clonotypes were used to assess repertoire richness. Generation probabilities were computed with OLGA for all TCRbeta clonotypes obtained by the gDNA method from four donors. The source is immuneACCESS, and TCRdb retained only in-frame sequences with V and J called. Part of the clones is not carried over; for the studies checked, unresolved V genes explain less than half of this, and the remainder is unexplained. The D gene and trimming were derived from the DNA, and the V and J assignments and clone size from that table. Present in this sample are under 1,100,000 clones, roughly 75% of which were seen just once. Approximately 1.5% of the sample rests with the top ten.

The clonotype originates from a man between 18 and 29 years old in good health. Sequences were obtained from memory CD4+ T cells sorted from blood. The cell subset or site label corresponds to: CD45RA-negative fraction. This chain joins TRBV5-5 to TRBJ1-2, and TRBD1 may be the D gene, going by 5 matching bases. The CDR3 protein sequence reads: CASSWDPRNYGYTF. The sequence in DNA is TGTGCCAGCAGCTGGGACCCGAGGAACTATGGCTACACCTTC.